A selection of T cell receptor beta chains follows, all from one sample in a study of T cell responses to AZD1222 COVID-19 vaccine. Profiled with immunoSEQ multiplex PCR; TCRdb holds only in-frame clones, not every one. The table shows roughly 150,000 clones, with 90% occurring only once. The material was peripheral blood, obtained 28 days after the second AZD1222 dose. The origin of the receptors is an adult who received the AZD1222 COVID-19 vaccine. The CDR3 runs from the conserved cysteine through the conserved F or W. The D gene is left open where the match is weak. A clone size is listed for some rows: how often the clone was seen (once, few, many), or a class if it is expanded.

TRBD2 | TRBJ2-1 | once | TRBV7-9 | TGTGCCAGCAGCTACCAAAGCGGGAGGGCCGATGAGCAGTTCTTC | CASSYQSGRADEQFF
- | TRBJ2-5 | - | TRBV12-3/TRBV12-4 | TGTGCCAGCAGTTTAAGACAGCAAGAGACCCAGTACTTC | CASSLRQQETQYF
- | TRBJ1-4 | - | TRBV4-1 | TGCGCCAGCAGCCCTGTTATACCCAACCCTAATGAAAAACTGTTTTTT | CASSPVIPNPNEKLFF
- | TRBJ1-6 | once | TRBV30 | TGTGCCTGGAGTGAAGGGGGTAATTCACCCCTCCACTTT | CAWSEGGNSPLHF
TRBD2 | TRBJ2-1 | - | TRBV5-1 | TGCGCCAGCAGCTTGGCTAGCGGGGGGGCCTTTGAGCAGTTCTTC | CASSLASGGAFEQFF
TRBD1 | TRBJ1-6 | - | TRBV5-1 | TGCGCCAGCAGCTTGGAACAGGGGTGGGATTCACCCCTCCACTTT | CASSLEQGWDSPLHF
TRBD1 | TRBJ1-1 | - | TRBV18 | TGTGCCAGCTCACCGGGACAGGGGAACACTGAAGCTTTCTTT | CASSPGQGNTEAFF
- | TRBJ2-5 | - | TRBV3-1/TRBV3-2 | TGTGCCAGCAGCCAAGAAGGTTCTCGGGGTCAGGAGACCCAGTACTTC | CASSQEGSRGQETQYF
- | TRBJ1-2 | once | TRBV30 | TGTGCCTGGAGTGTGGGTACTGGGGGCTACACCTTC | CAWSVGTGGYTF
- | TRBJ2-2 | - | TRBV29-1 | TGCAGCGTTACGAGTCGACAGGCCTTAACCGGGGAGCTGTTTTTT | CSVTSRQALTGELFF
- | TRBJ1-3 | - | TRBV6-5 | TGTGCCACCGGACGGAGCTCTGGAAACACCATATATTTT | CATGRSSGNTIYF
TRBD2 | TRBJ2-5 | - | TRBV27 | TGTGCCAGCAGTAAAGCGGGGGGAGGAGAGACCCAGTACTTC | CASSKAGGGETQYF
- | TRBJ2-7 | - | TRBV12-3/TRBV12-4 | TGTGCCAGCAGTGGGGGCAGGGCCTACGAGCAGTACTTC | CASSGGRAYEQYF
TRBD2 | TRBJ2-1 | - | TRBV9 | TGTGCCAGCAGCCTTAGCGGGGGGTCCGGTCGGGAGCAGTTCTTC | CASSLSGGSGREQFF
TRBD2 | TRBJ2-7 | - | TRBV12-3/TRBV12-4 | TGTGCCAGCAGTTTTTCGGGGGGCGAGCAGTACTTC | CASSFSGGEQYF
- | TRBJ1-1 | - | TRBV7-2 | TGTGCCAGCAGCTTAGGGCAGGGATTGGGGACTGAAGCTTTCTTT | CASSLGQGLGTEAFF
- | TRBJ2-2 | - | TRBV19 | TGTGCCAGTAGTATGGTTCCGAACACCGGGGAGCTGTTTTTT | CASSMVPNTGELFF
TRBD1 | TRBJ2-5 | many | TRBV5-1 | TGCGCCAGCAGCTATGATGCAGGGGGAGAGACCCAGTACTTC | CASSYDAGGETQYF
- | TRBJ1-2 | - | TRBV28 | TGTGCCAGCAGTCCGCCGGGCGCTCAAGGCGGTGGCTACACCTTC | CASSPPGAQGGGYTF
TRBD2 | TRBJ2-7 | once | TRBV4-3 | TGCGCCAGCAGCCAAATAGCGGGAGGTCCGGACGAGCAGTACTTC | CASSQIAGGPDEQYF
- | TRBJ1-1 | - | TRBV18 | TGTGCCAGCTCACCAATCGACAGTGAAGCTTTCTTT | CASSPIDSEAFF
- | TRBJ2-7 | - | TRBV9 | TGTGCCAGCGGTGGAGGAACCTACGAGCAGTACTTC | CASGGGTYEQYF
TRBD2 | TRBJ2-7 | - | TRBV4-2 | TGTGCCAGCAGCCCTCAGACACAGACTAGCGGGAGAAGAAAGGACTACGAGCAGTACTTC | CASSPQTQTSGRRKDYEQYF
- | TRBJ2-7 | few | TRBV11-3 | TGTGCCAGCAGCTTAGGGAGTAGCGGACTCTCCTACGAGCAGTACTTC | CASSLGSSGLSYEQYF
- | TRBJ2-3 | - | TRBV5-1 | TGCGCCAGCAGCTCGCCGGGAGAAGATACGCAGTATTTT | CASSSPGEDTQYF
TRBD1 | TRBJ2-5 | - | TRBV18 | TGTGCCAGCTCACCATACGGGACAGGGGTACGGGAGACCCAGTACTTC | CASSPYGTGVRETQYF
- | TRBJ1-3 | - | TRBV3-1/TRBV3-2 | TGTGCCAGCAGCCAAGGGACCCCCAACCGCTCTGGAAACACCATATATTTT | CASSQGTPNRSGNTIYF
TRBD2 | TRBJ2-3 | - | TRBV7-2 | TGTGCCAGCAGCTTGGCCGGGACTAGCGGCACCACAGATACGCAGTATTTT | CASSLAGTSGTTDTQYF
- | TRBJ2-3 | - | TRBV7-9 | TGTGCCAGCAGCTTAGTTGGGGCCCTCAAAACAGATACGCAGTATTTT | CASSLVGALKTDTQYF
- | TRBJ2-7 | - | TRBV2 | TGTGCCAGCAGGGTTGAAGGGTCATACGAGCAGTACTTC | CASRVEGSYEQYF
TRBD1 | TRBJ2-7 | - | TRBV18 | TGTGCCAGCTCACCCACCCCGGGACAGGGGAAGTTTGGGGCTATGTACTTC | CASSPTPGQGKFGAMYF
- | TRBJ1-2 | - | TRBV7-3 | TGTGCCAGCAGTTACACCGGGACGGAAACTAACTATGGCTACACCTTC | CASSYTGTETNYGYTF
TRBD1 | TRBJ2-7 | - | TRBV3-1/TRBV3-2 | TGTGCCAGCAGCCAAGCCGGACAGGGATTGTACGAGCAGTACTTC | CASSQAGQGLYEQYF
- | TRBJ1-5 | - | TRBV21-1 | TGTGCCAGCAGCTCCATCCAGGTGACTAAGCAATTTAATAGCAATCAGCCCCAGCATTTT | CASSSIQVTKQFNSNQPQHF
TRBD2 | TRBJ2-3 | - | TRBV11-3 | TGTGCCAGCAGCTTAGACTGGAAAATGCGGGGGGGTTACCCCAGGGATACGCAGTATTTT | CASSLDWKMRGGYPRDTQYF
- | TRBJ1-1 | - | TRBV27 | TGTGCCAGCAGATTTAGGAGTACTCGCCCTGAACGCACTGAAGCTTTCTTT | CASRFRSTRPERTEAFF
- | TRBJ1-1 | - | TRBV5-1 | TGCGCCAGCAGCCCTAGACCCGGGAACACTGAAGCTTTCTTT | CASSPRPGNTEAFF
TRBD1 | TRBJ1-2 | - | TRBV19 | TGTGCCAGTAAAGTAGCAGGGACAGGCCCCTATGGCTACACCTTC | CASKVAGTGPYGYTF
TRBD1 | TRBJ1-1 | - | TRBV24-1 | TGTGCCACCAGTGACGGACAGGGAAACACTGAAGCTTTCTTT | CATSDGQGNTEAFF
TRBD1 | TRBJ1-2 | - | TRBV6-5 | TGTGCCAGCAGTTACTTTACAGGGGATTTAGGCTACACCTTC | CASSYFTGDLGYTF
TRBD2 | TRBJ2-1 | - | TRBV12-3/TRBV12-4 | TGTGCCAGCAGTATCGGGACTAACAATGAGCAGTTCTTC | CASSIGTNNEQFF
- | TRBJ1-2 | - | TRBV3-1/TRBV3-2 | TGTGCCAGCAGCCAAGATCGAGGAAGCTATGGCTACACCTTC | CASSQDRGSYGYTF
- | TRBJ1-5 | few | TRBV15 | TGTGCCACCAGCAGAGAGGTGCCGGGCCAGCCCCAGCATTTT | CATSREVPGQPQHF
- | TRBJ1-6 | - | TRBV28 | TGTGCCAGCAGTTCCGGGCCCCTCAATCCACCCCTCCACTTT | CASSSGPLNPPLHF
- | TRBJ2-7 | - | TRBV4-3 | TGCGCCAGCAGCCGGGGCCCGGGCGAGCAGTACTTC | CASSRGPGEQYF
- | TRBJ1-5 | - | TRBV30 | TGTGCCTGGAGTGTTGAAGGACTCAATCAGCCCCAGCATTTT | CAWSVEGLNQPQHF
- | TRBJ2-5 | - | TRBV24-1 | TGTGCCACCAGTGATTCAACAGGTCCACCTACGGGGGAGACCCAGTACTTC | CATSDSTGPPTGETQYF
- | TRBJ1-4 | - | TRBV5-1 | TGCGCCAGCAGCTTGGCATCTCGAGGAAATGAAAAACTGTTTTTT | CASSLASRGNEKLFF
- | TRBJ1-1 | - | TRBV3-1/TRBV3-2 | TGTGCCAGCAGCCGCTACCGACAGAACACTGAAGCTTTCTTT | CASSRYRQNTEAFF